This passage covers 15 T cell receptor beta chains from one sample sequenced in a study of control samples from healthy donors and cancer patients. Data came from immunoSEQ multiplex PCR; TCRdb stores just in-frame clones and leaves some out. Among 110,000 or so clones listed, about 80% were seen once. The sequencing sample was made of blood. Receptors were obtained from a man between 18 and 29 years old in good health.

The V and J genes are TRBV29-1 and TRBJ2-7; 7 bases align to TRBD1. Germline V CDR1 and CDR2: SQVTM, ANQGSEA. The CDR3 extends over 13 amino acids. V lost 8 bases and J lost 6; bases outside the gene matches: 13. The CDR3 region is CSFSGTVLTEQYF. In DNA form, the CDR3 reads TGCAGCTTCTCCGGGACAGTTTTGACCGAGCAGTACTTC.

The rearrangement uses TRBV4-3 and TRBJ2-2; D possibly corresponds to TRBD2 (5 bases). The V end was cut by 4 bases, the J end by 5 bases, with 17 bases between. Germline CDR1 LGHNA, CDR2 YSLEER. This CDR3 comprises 16 residues. CDR3 amino acids: CASSRSGILTTGELFF. CDR3 sequence (DNA): TGCGCCAGCAGCCGCTCCGGGATTCTGACGACCGGGGAGCTGTTTTTT.

This clone was counted only a few times. The chain combines TRBV7-2 with TRBJ2-5, with TRBD1 as a possible D gene (6 bases). V was clipped by 0 bases and J by 4 bases, with 15 bases between them. Germline V lookup: CDR1 SGHTA, CDR2 FQGNSA. There are 16 residues in the CDR3. As DNA, the CDR3 is TGTGCCAGCAGCTTAGCGGCAGGGACACAGTTAGAGACCCAGTACTTC. This gives the protein CASSLAAGTQLETQYF.

The table lists this clone with a count of one. The chain has TRBV3-1 (or the pseudogene TRBV3-2) and TRBJ2-7; D might be TRBD1 (8 bases). CDR3 length: 13 amino acids. CDR1 and CDR2 from the germline V gene are LGHDT and YNNKEL (reference sequence). V gave up 2 bases and J gave up 9 bases, with 14 bases separating them. The chain's CDR3 is CASSQRQGRVQYF. The DNA for the CDR3 is TGTGCCAGCAGCCAAAGACAGGGGAGGGTGCAGTACTTC.

J is TRBJ1-2 and V is TRBV9; 9 bases line up with TRBD1. The V gene's germline CDR1 is SGDLS and CDR2 YYNGEE. The V and J ends lost 3 bases and 3 bases, in that order; junction bases with no gene match: 12. This CDR3 has 17 amino acids. The CDR3 loop is CASSAALPGTGHYGYTF. The CDR3 DNA sequence: TGTGCCAGCAGCGCCGCCCTTCCGGGGACAGGGCACTATGGCTACACCTTC.

The chain is built from TRBV7-9 and TRBJ2-5; 12 nucleotides align to TRBD2. Trimming removed 1 base from V and 0 bases from J; junction bases left unmatched: 3. The CDR3 covers 17 residues. Germline CDR1 reads SEHNR; CDR2 reads FQNEAQ (reference sequence). The CDR3 bases are TGTGCCAGCAGCTTAGGGACTAGCGGGGAGTACCAAGAGACCCAGTACTTC. Protein: CASSLGTSGEYQETQYF.

This sequence joins TRBV7-2 and TRBJ2-3, with D tentatively TRBD2 (7 bases). CDR1 and CDR2 (germline): SGHTA, FQGNSA. The CDR3 is made up of 15 amino acids. Trimming left V 8 bases short and J 0 bases short, with 15 bases between. This CDR3 reads CASGGAVLSTDTQYF. CDR3 DNA: TGTGCCAGCGGGGGGGCCGTTCTGAGCACAGATACGCAGTATTTT.

In its sample, this clone was seen a few times. The chain carries TRBV25-1 and TRBJ2-2; the match to TRBD1 covers 7 bases. The CDR3 runs to 18 residues. Germline lookup yields CDR1 MGHDK and CDR2 SYGVNS. J was trimmed by 4 bases and V by 3 bases; bases with no gene match: 14. The CDR3 region has the DNA TGTGCCAGCAGTGAGGGGGCGGACAGGTCCCGAGGCACCGGGGAGCTGTTTTTT. As protein: CASSEGADRSRGTGELFF.

The chain links TRBV6-2 or TRBV6-3 to TRBJ2-5; no reliable D call. CDR3 size: 13 residues. From germline, CDR1 is MNHEY and CDR2 SVGEGT. Trimming shortened V by 2 bases and J by 1 base, and 5 bases separated the two germline ends. CDR3 nucleotides: TGTGCCAGCAGTTACGGTCCCCAAGAGACCCAGTACTTC. Encoded protein: CASSYGPQETQYF.

The gene calls are TRBV28 and TRBJ1-2; D is unresolved. The V gene's germline CDR1 is MDHEN and CDR2 SYDVKM. Trimming left V 1 base short and J 5 bases short, with 5 bases between. The CDR3 consists of 12 residues. The CDR3: CASSLYIYGYTF. The CDR3 region has the DNA TGTGCCAGCAGTTTATACATATATGGCTACACCTTC.

Judged by abundance, this clone is medium-sized. The chain is built from TRBV6-2 or TRBV6-3 and TRBJ2-7; 8 bases are a match to TRBD1. This CDR3 region has 18 residues. The V gene end was trimmed by 5 bases and the J gene end by 2 bases; junction bases not matched to a gene: 17. The germline V gene has CDR1 MNHEY and CDR2 SVGEGT. CDR3 loop: CASSGPSSRTGLTYEQYF. In DNA, the CDR3 is TGTGCCAGCAGTGGCCCCTCCTCGAGGACAGGGCTAACCTACGAGCAGTACTTC.

The genes are TRBV9 and TRBJ2-7; TRBD1 matches 8 bases. The CDR3 runs to 15 residues. The ends lost 4 bases at V and 2 bases at J; junction bases unmatched: 8. Germline V gives CDR1 SGDLS, CDR2 YYNGEE. The CDR3 spells CASSFRDRIPYEQYF. CDR3 coding DNA: TGTGCCAGCAGCTTCCGGGACAGGATTCCCTACGAGCAGTACTTC.

The chain joins TRBV12-2 to TRBJ1-5; the listed D gene, TRBD1, was not tested against the DNA. TRBV12-2 is assigned pseudogene status. The CDR3 is 14 residues long. CDR3 sequence (DNA): TGTGCAAGTCGCTTAAGACAGGGAGGTCAGCCCCAGCATTTT. Its protein product is CASRLRQGGQPQHF.

The V and J genes are TRBV6-1 and TRBJ2-7; unclear D gene. The germline CDR1 and CDR2 sequences are MNHNS and SASEGT. Trimming took off 5 bases at V and 2 bases at J, with 4 bases between the two ends. CDR3 length equals 11 residues. DNA of the CDR3: TGTGCCAGCAGTCATACCTACGAGCAGTACTTC. It specifies CASSHTYEQYF.

In DNA, the CDR3 is TGTGCCAGTAGTATGTGGGGGGGGAGCAATCAGCCCCAGCATTTT. Amino acid sequence: CASSMWGGSNQPQHF. The V call is TRBV19, the J call TRBJ1-5; D might be TRBD1 (5 bases). From germline, CDR1 is LNHDA and CDR2 SQIVND (reference sequence). V was cut by 3 bases and J by 1 base, with 10 bases left in between. CDR3 length: 15 residues.